This entry is about one T cell receptor beta chain. Antigen: not known. The data originate from a study of CD8+ T cells in alopecia areata. Study-level background: Patients received oral tofacitinib, 5 to 10 mg twice daily, for moderate-to-severe alopecia areata. Once tofacitinib had been taken for 6 to 18 months, 6 months off drug followed.

Study-wide findings and caveats: Clarity of TCR sharing across patients fell short of that in mice, possibly HLA-related. Scalp clonality and expanded CD8+ clones among the top 100 showed significant decreases with tofacitinib.

Treatment here: oral pan-JAK inhibitor, 5-10 mg twice daily. Extraction and reverse transcription of RNA yielded cDNA as the sequencing template. Profiling relied on immunoSEQ multiplex PCR, and the TCRdb table lists in-frame clones only, not all of them. Of roughly 190,000 clones in the sample, more than 55% were seen once. Germline-derived CDR1 and CDR2 are SGHRS and YFSETQ. The CDR3 runs 14 residues. V lost 0 bases and J 6 bases, leaving 10 bases between the germline ends. The chain carries TRBV5-1 and TRBJ1-5, with TRBD1 as a possible D gene (6 bases). The clonotype was recovered from a human donor with alopecia areata. The sample was CD4+ T cells sorted from blood, taken at week 4, from a patient treated with tofacitinib. CDR3 in DNA: TGCGCCAGCAGCTTGGAAGGGGGAGGTCAGCCCCAGCATTTT. Translation gives CASSLEGGGQPQHF.